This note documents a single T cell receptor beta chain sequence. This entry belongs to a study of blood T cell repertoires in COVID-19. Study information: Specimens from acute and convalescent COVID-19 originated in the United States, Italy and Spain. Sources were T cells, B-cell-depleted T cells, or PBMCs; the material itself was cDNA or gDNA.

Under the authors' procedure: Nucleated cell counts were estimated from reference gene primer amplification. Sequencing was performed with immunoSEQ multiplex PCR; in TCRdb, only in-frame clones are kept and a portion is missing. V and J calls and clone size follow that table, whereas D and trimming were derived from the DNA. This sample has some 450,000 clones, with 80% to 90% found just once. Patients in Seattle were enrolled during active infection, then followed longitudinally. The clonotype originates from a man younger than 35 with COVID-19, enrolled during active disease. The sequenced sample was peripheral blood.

The chain's CDR3 is CAISSLALQTMRTEAFF. In DNA, the CDR3 is TGTGCCATCAGTAGTCTGGCTCTACAGACCATGAGAACTGAAGCTTTCTTT. This chain joins TRBV10-3 and TRBJ1-1; D ambiguous. V gave up 5 bases and J gave up 5 bases, with 24 bases separating them. From germline, CDR1 is ENHRY and CDR2 SYGVKD. This CDR3 spans 17 amino acids.